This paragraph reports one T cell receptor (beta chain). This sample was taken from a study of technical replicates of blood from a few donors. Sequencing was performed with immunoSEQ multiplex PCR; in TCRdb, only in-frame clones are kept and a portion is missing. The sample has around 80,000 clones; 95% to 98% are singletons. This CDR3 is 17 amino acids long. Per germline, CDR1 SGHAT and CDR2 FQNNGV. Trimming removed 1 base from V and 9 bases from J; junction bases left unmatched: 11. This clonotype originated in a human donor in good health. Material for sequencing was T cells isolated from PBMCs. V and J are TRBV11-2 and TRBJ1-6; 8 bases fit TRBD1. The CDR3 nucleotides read TGTGCCAGCAGCTTAGCCTTGACAGGGGCGCTCCTTTCACCCCTCCACTTT. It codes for CASSLALTGALLSPLHF.